Below, one T cell receptor (beta chain) is given with its context. No cognate antigen has been identified for it. The record has no base qualities; no much larger clone is one base away. The germline V gene (reference sequence) supplies CDR1 MNHNY and CDR2 SVGAGI. Germline trimming: 5 bases from V, 5 bases from J; junction bases outside gene matches: 2. The CDR3 goes from the cysteine to the phenylalanine over 14 residues. Only CDR3 DNA is held: 42 bases, read in frame from base 1. The cohort consisted of more than 650 healthy bone marrow donors. At the time of sampling, every cohort member was nominally healthy, though immune exposures that went unrecorded were likely present. The donor was CMV seronegative and belonged to the group of 380 or so seronegative cohort members. A peripheral blood sample was provided by each donor, and peripheral blood mononuclear cells were used for TCR beta sequencing. Genomic DNA extraction from the blood cell samples was performed with the Qiagen DNeasy Blood Extraction Kit.

The data were taken from a study of cytomegalovirus exposure and HLA in healthy donors listed by TCRdb under 2017. Concerning the study at large: In an earlier analysis of around 540 of the donors, about 260 Gb of sequence data and approximately 120 million unique TCR beta sequences from about 180 million T cells were reported. About 300 gigabases of sequencing data and around 85 million unique TCR sequences made up an early release that covered under 750 HLA-typed donors. Of the roughly 400 genotyped donors, 65% to 90% fell in the genetic ancestry cluster associated with self-reported Caucasian donors. The study aimed to test whether signatures of past pathogen exposure could be identified by cataloging public T cell receptors. The study used immunosequencing to profile the T cell repertoires of under 700 subjects and linked those repertoires to cytomegalovirus serostatus. In addition to the first cohort of around 670 subjects, a separate validation cohort of some 120 different subjects was used. The study combined high-throughput TCR immunosequencing, statistical association of individual TCRs with disease status, and machine learning to predict cytomegalovirus infection status. In a later analysis, previously published TCR beta repertoires from roughly 710 donors were re-analyzed and high-resolution HLA genotyping was added so that TCR occurrence patterns could be studied. Rather than drawing on any new phenotypic data, the later analysis identified candidate immune exposures from TCR beta sequences and the way those sequences occurred across donors. An earlier analysis of approximately 580 of the donors used high-throughput TCR beta sequencing to judge whether each TCR beta V gene segment behaved as functional or pseudogenic. Alongside the repertoire data, information on donor age, sex, ethnicity and CMV serostatus was compiled. A later genetic analysis took genome-wide SNP genotypes for about 65% of the roughly 670 donors and used that subset as a discovery cohort. Every discovery cohort repertoire had been produced on one sequencing platform. HLA typing included class I and class II loci at four-digit resolution. The number of donors typed differed by locus, with roughly 620-640 for A, B, C, DRB1 and DQB1, roughly 520 for DQA1, 600 to 610 for DPA1, and under 490 for DPB1. Roughly five DR-DQ haplotypes were handled as single units for association and clustering because linkage in the cohort was strong. Among about 390 genotyped donors of the cohort, an average of around 240,000 unique TCR beta nucleotide sequences were sequenced per donor, roughly 20% of them non-productive.

Results and caveats for the whole study, not just this receptor: In a later analysis, 15,000 to 20,000 TCR beta sequences were associated with specific HLA alleles at a false discovery rate of 0.05. Several of the top co-occurrence clusters appeared to be linked to parvovirus B19, influenza, CMV and Epstein-Barr virus, according to a later analysis. In a later genetic analysis, fewer N-insertions in productive TCRs were reported among donors in an Asian-associated ancestry cluster than the roughly 640-donor mean. Because some donors lacked HLA typing at each locus, the association tests relied only on the typed subset. Roughly uniform sequencing depth across donors was assumed in presence/absence analyses, although this assumption may not hold. In a later analysis, most CMV-associated TCR beta chains were found to appear HLA-restricted, with HLA associations seemingly driven largely by CMV exposure. In a later analysis, the rate of TCR association differed among HLA loci, with DRB1 alleles having the most associated TCRs and HLA-C alleles having the fewest. For the cohort, immune exposure information was limited to CMV serostatus. In a later genetic analysis, a missense DCLRE1C variant was associated with V-gene and J-gene trimming of TCR beta chains, and the association was replicated in an independent cohort. In an earlier analysis of some 640 of the donors, most TCR beta V segments were observed in productive rearrangements about 90% or about 30% of the time, broadly matching IMGT annotations. Across donors, most TCR sequences were observed very rarely, whereas some public TCRs were present in many individuals. Compared with equally common non-associated chains, HLA-associated TCR beta chains in a later analysis were more clonally expanded and had lower generation probabilities. In vitro tests confirmed that a few of the cytomegalovirus-associated TCR beta chains recognize cytomegalovirus antigens. When HLA alleles, especially DR and DQ, strongly co-occurred, TCR associations were difficult to assign to individual alleles. Because counts were too low, roughly 18 rarely observed V segments, including chromosome 9 orphons, were left out of the earlier analysis of a few hundred of the donors. Correlated functional status among segregating V segments might be attributable to linkage disequilibrium, but an unknown experimental factor could not be ruled out. In the study, approximately 150 TCR beta chains were listed as associated with cytomegalovirus. Because the 87-base-pair reads could not distinguish some IMGT-functional V segments, including TRBV6-2 and TRBV6-3, those segments were excluded. A further reported finding was that TCR beta sequences accurately predicted the HLA-A and HLA-B alleles for most subjects in the first cohort. The sequencing pipeline was judged likely to have produced a cluster of highly shared sequence variants as a technical artifact. The classifier was reported to diagnose cytomegalovirus status with high specificity and sensitivity in both the original cohort and the validation cohort. In this cohort, only TCR beta chains were sequenced, and detectable features were limited by the absence of alpha or paired-chain data. According to the authors, the approach could potentially be generalized to other disease states and immunological phenotypes.

Libraries were built with the immunoSEQ multiplex PCR assay. For the multiplex PCR, a mixture combining 60 forward primers for TCR Vbeta segments and 13 reverse primers for TCR Jbeta segments was used. Amplification of the CDR3 region of rearranged TCR beta genes was performed with a multiplex PCR assay on genomic DNA. The Illumina HiSeq System was used to sequence the amplified TCR beta libraries as 87-base-pair reads. Processing in the source paper ran as follows. A later analysis tallied tens of millions of unique TCR beta chains across the 660 or so repertoires, and 10 million to 11 million of those chains were shared by two or more donors. Raw reads were error-corrected and collapsed into unique sequences with a nearest-neighbor algorithm that merged closely related sequences to remove PCR and sequencing errors. To assign V, D and J gene segments, CDR3 sequences were aligned to IMGT reference sequences. For a sequence to be retained, a match of at least six nucleotides was required to both a V gene segment and a J gene segment. A rearrangement counted as productive if the CDR3 had no stop codons and remained in frame with V and J, and every other rearrangement counted as non-productive. Following IMGT convention, CDR3 was defined as the stretch from the second conserved V-encoded cysteine up to the conserved J-encoded phenylalanine. In an earlier analysis of more than 550 of the donors, sequences lacking an unambiguous match to a single V gene segment were excluded. In an earlier analysis of some 590 of the donors, V segments were called functional above 56.7% productive rearrangements and were called segregating when the between-donor standard deviation exceeded 5%. A statistical classification framework was built to diagnose cytomegalovirus status from the catalog of TCR beta chain sequences. In a later analysis, V and J genes were assigned by comparing TCR nucleotide sequences against IMGT/GENE-DB human TR gene sequences. Using the TCRdist pipeline, a later analysis assigned CDR3 sequences along with most-parsimonious VDJ recombination scenarios. In a later analysis, each TCR beta chain was defined by its CDR3 amino acid sequence together with its V-gene family, and reads lacking a unique V-gene family were excluded. As a way to deal with suspected cross-contamination and a sequencing artifact, a later analysis dropped hundreds of nucleotide sequences that were highly shared and had low generation probability. A later analysis calculated a clonal expansion index for each public chain from normalized within-repertoire ranks of inferred template counts. In a later analysis, generation probabilities were computed with a VDJ recombination model fitted to out-of-frame rearrangements, and the resulting probabilities were checked against IGoR. In a later analysis, TCR-TCR, TCR-HLA and TCR-CMV co-occurrence was scored with hypergeometric tests, and a repertoire-size bias correction was applied to TCR pairs. In a later analysis, false discovery rates were estimated by permuting HLA or CMV assignments 20 times. A later analysis grouped co-occurring TCRs with DBSCAN, adding TCRdist sequence similarity when clustering within HLA-allele-positive subsets. Repertoires with fewer than 30,000 or more than 120,000 public chains were left out of co-occurrence clustering, as were about 5 repertoires with anomalous nucleotide sharing. What TCRdb holds here is the immuneACCESS table cut down to in-frame rearrangements. Part of the clones is not present; checked against another copy, under half of the missing clones reflect an unresolved V gene, and the others are unexplained. V and J calls and clone size are as listed in that table; D and trimming were resolved from the DNA. For this sample there are some 120,000 clones; around 75% appear just once. Of the sample, 3.1% is held by the ten largest clones.

This TCR derives from a man aged 25-45 years in good health and CMV-seronegative. Sample: PBMCs. The sequence joins TRBV6-6 to TRBJ1-5; 11 central nucleotides agree with TRBD1. The DNA reads as follows: TGTGCCAGCAGTATGGACAGGGGGCATCAGCCCCAGCATTTT. Its protein is CASSMDRGHQPQHF.